These 15 T cell receptor beta chains were sequenced from one sample in a study of shared clonotypes between healthy human individuals. Profiling relied on immunoSEQ multiplex PCR, and the TCRdb table lists in-frame clones only, not all of them. The top ten hold approximately 0.13% of the sample, which has 2 million to 2.5 million clones, approximately 95% seen once. Material for sequencing was naive CD4+ T cells sorted from blood. Subset meaning: CD45RA+ positively selected. The receptors stem from a man aged 18 to 29 in good health.

This clone was found once. The genes are TRBV9 and TRBJ2-1; D is possibly TRBD1 (6 bases). This CDR3 is built from 16 residues. Germline V gene lookup returns CDR1 SGDLS and CDR2 YYNGEE. V was trimmed by 0 bases and J by 7 bases, leaving 17 bases between them. The CDR3 DNA follows: TGTGCCAGCAGCGTAGGTGGGCAGGGAAGGGGGAATGAGCAGTTCTTC. It codes for CASSVGGQGRGNEQFF.

Worth noting for this clone: This CDR3 is also generated by other DNA sequences in the sample. The J gene is TRBJ2-2, the V gene TRBV5-1, with D perhaps matching TRBD1 (6 bases). Per the germline V gene, CDR1 is SGHRS and CDR2 is YFSETQ. Trimming removed 0 bases from V and 2 bases from J, with 8 bases in between. This CDR3 is built from 15 residues. In DNA, the CDR3 is TGCGCCAGCAGCTTGGACAGGGCCAACACCGGGGAGCTGTTTTTT. Encoded protein: CASSLDRANTGELFF.

The gene calls are TRBV6-1 and TRBJ1-2; the match to TRBD1 covers 12 bases. The CDR3 contains 17 residues. The trim removed 4 bases at V and 1 base at J, leaving 7 bases unmatched. Germline V gives CDR1 MNHNS, CDR2 SASEGT. The CDR3 is CASSAGTGGVGNYGYTF. CDR3 DNA: TGTGCCAGCAGTGCCGGGACAGGGGGCGTTGGTAACTATGGCTACACCTTC.

This sequence joins TRBV7-6 and TRBJ2-5; tentative D call: TRBD2 (6 bases). Germline lookup yields CDR1 SGHVS and CDR2 FNYEAQ. CDR3 length: 16 residues. Trimming stripped 1 base from V and 1 base from J, with 13 bases between. The CDR3 coding sequence is TGTGCCAGCAGCTTAGGGGTCGGCGGGGCCCAAGAGACCCAGTACTTC. Its translation is CASSLGVGGAQETQYF.

V gene TRBV11-3 combines with J gene TRBJ2-2; tentative D call: TRBD1 (6 bases). The V gene's germline CDR1 is SGHNT and CDR2 YENEEA. The CDR3 consists of 17 residues. Trimming removed 5 bases from V and 3 bases from J, with 19 bases in between. CDR3 nucleotides: TGTGCCAGCAGCACATCGACAGGTCCCCCGGACACCGGGGAGCTGTTTTTT. This translates into CASSTSTGPPDTGELFF.

A remark on this clone: The same CDR3 can be traced to other DNA sequences in this sample. This chain uses TRBV7-9 with TRBJ1-3; perhaps TRBD1 as D (6 bases). V gave up 8 bases and J gave up 2 bases, with 10 bases separating them. CDR1 is SEHNR and CDR2 is FQNEAQ in the germline V gene (reference sequence). This CDR3 has 13 residues. CDR3 amino acids: CASRGGAGNTIYF. The DNA of the CDR3 is TGTGCCAGCCGGGGGGGCGCTGGAAACACCATATATTTT.

The chain joins TRBV4-1 to TRBJ1-3, with D unclear. This CDR3 is 16 amino acids long. The germline CDR1 and CDR2 sequences are MGHRA and YSYEKL. V was pared by 1 base and J by 0 bases, with 10 bases between. In nucleotides, the CDR3 is TGCGCCAGCAGCCAAGGGGGTCAAGTCTCTGGAAACACCATATATTTT. This translates into CASSQGGQVSGNTIYF.

The rearrangement uses TRBV4-1 and TRBJ2-7, with TRBD1 as a possible D gene (7 bases). V was clipped by 3 bases and J by 5 bases, with 17 bases between them. Germline V gene data show CDR1 as MGHRA and CDR2 as YSYEKL. CDR3 size: 15 residues. The CDR3 protein is CASSHGTAGWDEQYF. In nucleotides, the CDR3 is TGCGCCAGCAGCCACGGGACAGCGGGTTGGGACGAGCAGTACTTC.

The genes are TRBV10-3 and TRBJ2-7, with 12 positions matching TRBD1. Trimming at V came to 8 bases and at J to 5 bases, leaving 7 bases not matched to a gene. The germline CDR1 and CDR2 sequences are ENHRY and SYGVKD. CDR3 size: 14 residues. The chain's CDR3 is CAIGPGQGADEQYF. Written as DNA, the CDR3 is TGTGCCATCGGTCCGGGACAGGGGGCCGACGAGCAGTACTTC.

This clone was counted a single time. V gene TRBV5-1 combines with J gene TRBJ1-2, with TRBD1 as a possible D gene (5 bases). This CDR3 contains 12 residues. Per germline, CDR1 SGHRS and CDR2 YFSETQ. The germline V and J ends were trimmed by 4 bases and 8 bases, with 12 bases remaining between them. CDR3 in amino acids: CASSLSGLGYTF. CDR3 sequence (DNA): TGCGCCAGCAGCCTCTCAGGGTTGGGCTACACCTTC.

The chain couples TRBV5-1 to TRBJ2-1; D is unclear. The V and J ends lost 4 bases and 10 bases respectively, with 12 bases between them. The germline V gene encodes CDR1 SGHRS and CDR2 YFSETQ. The CDR3 is made up of 12 amino acids. The CDR3, as DNA: TGCGCCAGCAGCCCCCTATTAGGAGAGCAGTTCTTC. Its protein is CASSPLLGEQFF.

This clone was observed a few times. The rearrangement links TRBV2 to TRBJ2-7; 7 bases map to TRBD2. Trimming at V came to 5 bases and at J to 7 bases, leaving 5 bases not matched to a gene. Per the germline V gene, CDR1 is SNHLY and CDR2 is FYNNEI. The CDR3 loop spans 12 amino acids. The CDR3, as DNA: TGTGCCAGCAGTTTACAAGCGGGGGAGCAGTACTTC. It codes for CASSLQAGEQYF.

The chain uses TRBV5-6 and TRBJ1-5, with a possible D match to TRBD1 (5 bases). V was cut by 4 bases and J by 4 bases, with 15 bases left in between. This CDR3 comprises 15 residues. Germline assignment: CDR1 SGHDT and CDR2 YYEEEE. The CDR3 here is CASSPSIGGNQPQHF. The CDR3 bases are TGTGCCAGCAGCCCATCGATTGGGGGGAATCAGCCCCAGCATTTT.

The rearrangement joins TRBV30 to TRBJ1-2; D is ambiguous. The CDR3 is made up of 13 amino acids. The V gene lost 3 bases and the J gene lost 4 bases, with 12 bases spanning the gap. Per germline, CDR1 GTSNPN and CDR2 SVGIG (reference sequence). The DNA for the CDR3 is TGTGCCTGGAGCGCCACTTGGTCCTATGGCTACACCTTC. This translates into CAWSATWSYGYTF.

This clone appeared a few times. The chain uses TRBV21-1 and TRBJ1-1; the D segment call TRBD1 is taken from the table without a DNA check. TRBV21-1 is annotated as a pseudogene. CDR3 size: 13 residues. Here the CDR3 DNA reads TGTGCCAGCAGCAAAGTTAAGGGGCGCGTAGCTTTCTTT. Its protein product is CASSKVKGRVAFF.